These 3 T cell receptor beta chains originate from one sample sequenced in a study of CD8 T cells in ankylosing spondylitis. TCRdb independently ran MiXCR on the 5' RACE reads; one entry per CDR3 protein. The sample consists of roughly 670,000 distinct CDR3 sequences, around 20% of them appearing once. Whole-study results and caveats: Ankylosing spondylitis blood appeared to be characterized by a TCR beta motif of eight highly homologous variants.

These receptors are not linked to any known antigen. Sequenced sample: blood, either unsorted or a sorted T cell fraction (not recorded which). The receptor set was obtained from a male donor with ankylosing spondylitis.

With regard to this clonotype: Its ends do not fully match the called genes, so a read error is possible. CDR3 residues: CASCFGGRASFDTGELFF. For the CDR3, the DNA is TGTGCCAGCTGTTTTGGGGGCAGGGCATCGTTCGACACCGGGGAGCTGTTTTTT. The chain uses TRBV12-3 or TRBV12-4 and TRBJ2-2, with D possibly TRBD1 on 6 matching bases. The CDR3 has 18 amino acids.

J is TRBJ2-5 and V is TRBV11-1; D is perhaps TRBD2 (6 bases). V was cut by 2 bases and J by 4 bases, with 17 bases left in between. CDR3 size: 16 residues. Germline assignment: CDR1 SGHAT and CDR2 FQDESV (reference sequence). As DNA, the CDR3 is TGTGCCAGCAGCTTATCAGCGGGCAGCCGAGGAGAGACCCAGTACTTC. Its translation is CASSLSAGSRGETQYF.

This clonotype appeared a few times. The chain links TRBV6-1 to TRBJ1-6; D not certain. This CDR3 is 14 amino acids long. Germline V gene sequence: CDR1 MNHNS, CDR2 SASEGT. Deletions cut 9 bases from V and 0 bases from J, with 9 bases between. The DNA for the CDR3 is TGTGCCAGACGCAGGCACTCCTATAATTCACCCCTCCACTTT. Residues: CARRRHSYNSPLHF.